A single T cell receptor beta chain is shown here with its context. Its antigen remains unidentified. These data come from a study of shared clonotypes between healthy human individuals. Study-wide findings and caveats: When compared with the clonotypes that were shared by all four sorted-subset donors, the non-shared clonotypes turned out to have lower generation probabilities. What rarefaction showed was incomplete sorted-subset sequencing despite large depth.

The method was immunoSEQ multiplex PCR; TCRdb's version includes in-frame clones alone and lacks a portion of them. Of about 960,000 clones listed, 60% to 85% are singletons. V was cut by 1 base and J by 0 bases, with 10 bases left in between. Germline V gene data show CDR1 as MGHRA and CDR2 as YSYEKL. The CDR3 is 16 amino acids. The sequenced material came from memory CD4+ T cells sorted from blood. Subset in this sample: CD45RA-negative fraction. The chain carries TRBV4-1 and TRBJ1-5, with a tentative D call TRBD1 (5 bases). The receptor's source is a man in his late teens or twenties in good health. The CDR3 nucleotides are TGCGCCAGCAGCCAAGTAGCGGGACCTAGCAATCAGCCCCAGCATTTT. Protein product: CASSQVAGPSNQPQHF.